This T cell receptor beta chain was obtained from a study of blood T cell repertoires in COVID-19. The CDR3 extends over 12 amino acids. Trimming took 2 bases from V and 6 from J, leaving 6 bases between them. CDR1 and CDR2 from the germline V gene are SEHNR and FQNEAQ (reference sequence). Cohort assignment relied on participant-reported clinical history. Profiling relied on immunoSEQ multiplex PCR, and the TCRdb table lists in-frame clones only, not all of them. The repertoire holds 140,000 or so clones, with about four fifths as singletons. The receptor comes from a man in his fifties or sixties who had recovered from COVID-19. This chain links TRBV7-9 with TRBJ2-3; D unresolved. Material for sequencing was PBMCs or T cells enriched from blood (not recorded which). The CDR3 DNA sequence: TGTGCCAGCAGCTTATCAGCGGATACGCAGTATTTT. It is translated as CASSLSADTQYF.